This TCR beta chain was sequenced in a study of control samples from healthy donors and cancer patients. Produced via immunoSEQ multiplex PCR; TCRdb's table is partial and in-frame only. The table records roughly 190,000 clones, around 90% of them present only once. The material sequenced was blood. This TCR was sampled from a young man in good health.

CDR3 sequence (DNA): TGTGCCTGGAGTACGTGGACAGGGGGGGAGGACACCATATATTTT. Translating it yields CAWSTWTGGEDTIYF. The rearrangement joins TRBV30 to TRBJ1-3, with TRBD1 identical over 10 bases. This CDR3 contains 15 residues. Germline V gene lookup returns CDR1 GTSNPN and CDR2 SVGIG (reference sequence). The trim removed 2 bases at V and 8 bases at J, leaving 9 bases unmatched.